This record covers a single T cell receptor beta chain. The entry originates in a study of shared T cell receptors in the human thymus. This CDR3 is built from 18 residues. TCRdb's table, derived via immunoSEQ multiplex PCR, lists solely in-frame clones and lacks some. The table includes roughly 660,000 clones, 85% to 90% detected once. The same sample was also studied in work on human thymus T cells.

Source material: thymocytes. The V and J genes are TRBV21-1 and TRBJ2-6; the table calls TRBD2, which could not be checked here. TRBV21-1 is recorded as a pseudogene. The TCR was taken from a boy younger than two with a congenital heart defect. The CDR3 region has the DNA TGTGCCAGCAGCAAGGTCGGGGGGCTAAACTCTGGGGCCAACGTCCTGACTTTC. Its protein product is CASSKVGGLNSGANVLTF.